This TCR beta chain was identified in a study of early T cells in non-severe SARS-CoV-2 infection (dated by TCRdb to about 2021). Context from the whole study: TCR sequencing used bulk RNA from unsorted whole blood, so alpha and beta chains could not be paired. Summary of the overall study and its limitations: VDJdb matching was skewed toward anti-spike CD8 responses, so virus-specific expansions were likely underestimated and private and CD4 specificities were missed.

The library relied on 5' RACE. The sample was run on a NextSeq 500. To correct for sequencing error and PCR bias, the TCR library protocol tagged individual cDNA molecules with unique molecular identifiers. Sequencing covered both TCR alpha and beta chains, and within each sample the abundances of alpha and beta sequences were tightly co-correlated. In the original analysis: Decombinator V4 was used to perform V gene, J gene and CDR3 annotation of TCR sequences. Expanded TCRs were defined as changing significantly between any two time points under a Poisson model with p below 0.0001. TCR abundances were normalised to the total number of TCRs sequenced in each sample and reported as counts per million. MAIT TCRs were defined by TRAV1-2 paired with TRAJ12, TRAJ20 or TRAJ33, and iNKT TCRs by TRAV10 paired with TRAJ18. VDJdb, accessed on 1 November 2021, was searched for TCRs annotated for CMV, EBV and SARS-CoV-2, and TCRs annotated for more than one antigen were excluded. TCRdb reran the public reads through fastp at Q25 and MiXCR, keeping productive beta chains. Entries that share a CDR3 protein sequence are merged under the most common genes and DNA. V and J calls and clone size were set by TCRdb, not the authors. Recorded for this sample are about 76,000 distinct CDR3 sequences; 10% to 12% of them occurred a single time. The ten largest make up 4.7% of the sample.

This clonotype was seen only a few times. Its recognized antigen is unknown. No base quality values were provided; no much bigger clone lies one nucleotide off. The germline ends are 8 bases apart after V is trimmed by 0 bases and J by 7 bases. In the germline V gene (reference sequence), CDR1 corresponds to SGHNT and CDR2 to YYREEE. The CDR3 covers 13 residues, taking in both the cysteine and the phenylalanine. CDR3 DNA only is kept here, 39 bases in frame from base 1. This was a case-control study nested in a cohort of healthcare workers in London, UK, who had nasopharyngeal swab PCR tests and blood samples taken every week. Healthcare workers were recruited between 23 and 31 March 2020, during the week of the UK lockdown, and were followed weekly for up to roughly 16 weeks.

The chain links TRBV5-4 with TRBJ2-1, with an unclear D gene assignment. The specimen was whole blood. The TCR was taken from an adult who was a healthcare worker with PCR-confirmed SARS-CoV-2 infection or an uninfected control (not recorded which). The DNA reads TGTGCCAGCAGCTTGGCTAGTCCAAATGAGCAGTTCTTC. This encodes CASSLASPNEQFF. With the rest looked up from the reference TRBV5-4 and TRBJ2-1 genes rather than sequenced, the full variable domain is ETGVTQSPTHLIKTRGQQVTLRCSSQSGHNTVSWYQQALGQGPQFIFQYYREEENGRGNFPPRFSGLQFPNYSSELNVNALELDDSALYLCASSLASPNEQFFGPGTRLTVL.